The 21 T cell receptor beta chains listed next were all sequenced from one sample in a study of cytomegalovirus exposure and HLA in healthy donors. This PCR relied on a set of 60 Vbeta primers and 13 Jbeta primers. TCRdb's copy holds only in-frame clones and misses some; the assay was immunoSEQ multiplex PCR. The sample consists of more than 65,000 clones, more than 70% of them appearing once. Sequenced: PBMCs. The receptors stem from a man aged 35 to 55 in good health and CMV-seronegative.

The CDR3 region is CAISESTGRTGELFF. The CDR3 region has the DNA TGTGCCATCAGTGAGTCGACGGGAAGAACCGGGGAGCTGTTTTTT. The chain joins TRBV10-3 to TRBJ2-2; weak D call: TRBD2 (5 bases). The germline CDR1 and CDR2 sequences are ENHRY and SYGVKD. This CDR3 has 15 residues. The V and J ends lost 0 bases and 5 bases respectively, with 10 bases between them.

V and J are TRBV2 and TRBJ1-5, with 9 bases that match TRBD1. This CDR3 contains 15 residues. Germline V lookup: CDR1 SNHLY, CDR2 FYNNEI. V lost 5 bases and J lost 0; bases outside the gene matches: 2. CDR3 DNA sequence: TGTGCCAGCAGTTGGGACAGGGTTAGCAATCAGCCCCAGCATTTT. Protein: CASSWDRVSNQPQHF.

V is TRBV19 and J is TRBJ1-1; perhaps TRBD1 as D (6 bases). Looked up from germline, CDR1 is LNHDA and CDR2 is SQIVND (reference sequence). Trimming cost V 1 base and J 4 bases, with 10 bases left between them. The CDR3 is made up of 14 amino acids. This chain's CDR3 is CASSIAQDSTEAFF. The CDR3 DNA is TGTGCCAGTAGTATAGCCCAGGACAGCACTGAAGCTTTCTTT.

The chain combines TRBV10-3 with TRBJ1-1, with a tentative D call TRBD1 (5 bases). Germline CDR1 reads ENHRY; CDR2 reads SYGVKD. Deletions cut 8 bases from V and 1 base from J, with 14 bases between. The CDR3 has 14 residues. CDR3 amino acids: CAIGPSGGNTEAFF. CDR3 coding DNA: TGTGCCATCGGCCCAAGCGGGGGGAACACTGAAGCTTTCTTT.

The gene calls are TRBV5-4 and TRBJ2-1; 10 nucleotides align to TRBD2. Trimming removed 5 bases from V and 7 bases from J; junction bases left unmatched: 9. This CDR3 is 15 amino acids long. Germline V gives CDR1 SGHNT, CDR2 YYREEE (reference sequence). In DNA, the CDR3 is TGTGCCAGCAGTGACCCGATAGCGGGAGGAAATGAGCAGTTCTTC. Protein: CASSDPIAGGNEQFF.

The rearrangement joins TRBV19 to TRBJ2-7; D may be TRBD2 (6 bases). Trimming removed 5 bases at V and 0 bases at J, with 14 bases between. CDR1 is LNHDA and CDR2 is SQIVND in the germline V gene (reference sequence). CDR3 size: 15 residues. Here the CDR3 reads CASSDSGRSSYEQYF. In DNA form, the CDR3 reads TGTGCCAGTAGTGACAGCGGGCGAAGCTCCTACGAGCAGTACTTC.

Sample share makes this clone medium-sized (0.01 to 0.1%). The V gene is TRBV7-3, the J gene TRBJ1-1; D not resolved. Looked up from germline, CDR1 is SGHTA and CDR2 is FQGTGA. The V and J ends lost 5 bases and 6 bases respectively, with 16 bases between them. The CDR3 length is 14 residues. The CDR3 loop is CASSRLTGNAEAFF. CDR3 in DNA: TGTGCCAGCAGCCGCCTCACGGGAAACGCTGAAGCTTTCTTT.

This chain connects TRBV6-5 to TRBJ1-4; D not certain. This CDR3 spans 15 amino acids. Per germline, CDR1 MNHEY and CDR2 SVGAGI. Trimming removed 6 bases from V and 3 bases from J, with 14 bases in between. Here the CDR3 DNA reads TGTGCCAGCAGCTACAATAAGCTAGCTAATGAAAAACTGTTTTTT. This translates into CASSYNKLANEKLFF.

This chain joins TRBV5-4 and TRBJ1-6, with 9 bases fitting TRBD1. Germline CDR1 and CDR2: SGHNT and YYREEE (reference sequence). The CDR3 contains 16 residues. V lost 0 bases, J lost 8 bases, and 6 bases stayed unmatched. CDR3 loop: CASSLGTGDWDSPLHF. The CDR3 DNA reads TGTGCCAGCAGCTTGGGGACAGGGGACTGGGATTCACCCCTCCACTTT. Variable domain in full (rest from reference TRBV5-4 and TRBJ1-6): ETGVTQSPTHLIKTRGQQVTLRCSSQSGHNTVSWYQQALGQGPQFIFQYYREEENGRGNFPPRFSGLQFPNYSSELNVNALELDDSALYLCASSLGTGDWDSPLHFGNGTRLTVT.

The V and J genes are TRBV9 and TRBJ2-2; 10 nucleotides agree with TRBD2. The germline V gene encodes CDR1 SGDLS and CDR2 YYNGEE. The CDR3 is made up of 16 amino acids. The trim removed 0 bases at V and 6 bases at J, leaving 5 bases unmatched. The CDR3 DNA reads TGTGCCAGCAGCGTAGGAGCGGGGGGGTATGCCGGGGAGCTGTTTTTT. The encoded protein is CASSVGAGGYAGELFF. Filled out from reference TRBV9 and TRBJ2-2, the complete variable domain reads DSGVTQTPKHLITATGQRVTLRCSPRSGDLSVYWYQQSLDQGLQFLIQYYNGEERAKGNILERFSAQQFPDLHSELNLSSLELGDSALYFCASSVGAGGYAGELFFGEGSRLTVL.

The gene calls are TRBV4-2 and TRBJ2-7; 9 positions agree with TRBD2. Germline V gene lookup returns CDR1 LGHNA and CDR2 YNFKEQ. V dropped 2 bases and J dropped 0; count of bases not matched to a gene: 2. This CDR3 is built from 15 residues. The CDR3 is CASSQMTSGSYEQYF. DNA for the CDR3: TGTGCCAGCAGCCAAATGACTAGCGGCTCCTACGAGCAGTACTTC.

V and J are TRBV28 and TRBJ1-3; 8 nucleotides line up with TRBD1. V lost 7 bases, J lost 4 bases, and 3 bases stayed unmatched. CDR3 size: 13 residues. Germline CDR1 reads MDHEN; CDR2 reads SYDVKM. This CDR3 reads CASITGGGNTIYF. DNA of the CDR3: TGTGCCAGCATCACAGGGGGAGGAAACACCATATATTTT.

CDR3 bases: TGTGCCAGCAGCTTAATCCGACGACAGCTGAACACTGAAGCTTTCTTT. Translation: CASSLIRRQLNTEAFF. This sequence joins TRBV7-3 and TRBJ1-1; a weak D match, TRBD1 (5 bases). The V and J ends lost 1 base and 0 bases respectively, with 12 bases between them. The CDR3 is made up of 16 amino acids. Germline CDR1 and CDR2: SGHTA and FQGTGA.

This chain uses TRBV21-1 with TRBJ2-7; no check of the table's D call, TRBD2, against the DNA was made. TRBV21-1 is a pseudogene locus. This CDR3 is built from 15 residues. In nucleotides, the CDR3 is TGTGCCAGCAGTGGCGAAGAATCACTGAGGGACGAGCAGTACTTC. This gives the protein CASSGEESLRDEQYF.

This rearrangement joins TRBV10-3 to TRBJ2-3, with D hard to call. V was trimmed by 2 bases and J by 5 bases, leaving 5 bases between them. The CDR3 covers 12 residues. CDR1 ENHRY and CDR2 SYGVKD come from the germline V gene. As DNA, the CDR3 is TGTGCCATCAGTGAGCATAGAGATACGCAGTATTTT. Its translation: CAISEHRDTQYF.

The V gene is TRBV14, the J gene TRBJ1-4; maybe TRBD1 (5 bases). V lost 4 bases and J 8 bases, leaving 20 bases between the germline ends. CDR3 length: 16 residues. The V gene's germline CDR1 is SGHDN and CDR2 FVKESK. The CDR3 DNA reads TGTGCCAGCAGCCCCGGGGGAAGCAGGGTTTACGAAAAACTGTTTTTT. Translating it yields CASSPGGSRVYEKLFF.

The chain uses TRBV6-4 and TRBJ1-6; the D gene is possibly TRBD1 (5 bases). The CDR3 has 14 amino acids. Per the germline V gene, CDR1 is MRHNA and CDR2 is SNTAGT. Between the trimmed V and J ends, which lost 3 bases and 10 bases, there was a span of 13 bases. The CDR3 nucleotides are TGTGCCAGCAGTGAAGGGCAGGGACTCTCACCCCTCCACTTT. It is translated as CASSEGQGLSPLHF.

This chain connects TRBV28 to TRBJ2-7; 13 bases fit TRBD2. The CDR3 is made up of 15 amino acids. The germline gives CDR1 MDHEN, CDR2 SYDVKM. V shed 6 bases, J shed 10 bases, and the junction held 12 bases outside the gene matches. This CDR3 is CASRAQGTSGVSQYF. Here the CDR3 DNA reads TGTGCCAGCAGGGCCCAAGGGACTAGCGGGGTCTCTCAGTACTTC.

J is TRBJ1-5 and V is TRBV4-1; 7 positions match TRBD1. The CDR3 loop spans 19 amino acids. Germline V lookup: CDR1 MGHRA, CDR2 YSYEKL. V trimming: 3 bases; J trimming: 5 bases; junction bases outside the gene matches: 19. The CDR3 DNA sequence: TGCGCCAGCAGCCACGACGAGGAAAGACAGGGATTGGTGGATCAGCCCCAGCATTTT. This sequence encodes CASSHDEERQGLVDQPQHF.

The chain is built from TRBV6-4 and TRBJ2-3; 12 bases align to TRBD2. Germline CDR1 MRHNA, CDR2 SNTAGT. J was trimmed by 1 base and V by 6 bases; bases with no gene match: 2. The CDR3 has 15 amino acids. The CDR3 sequence: CASSRTSGGTDTQYF. DNA of the CDR3: TGTGCCAGCAGCCGGACTAGCGGGGGCACAGATACGCAGTATTTT.

The J gene is TRBJ1-2, the V gene TRBV7-6; possibly TRBD1 for D (5 bases). Between the trimmed V and J ends, which lost 1 base and 7 bases, there was a span of 10 bases. CDR3 size: 13 residues. CDR1 is SGHVS and CDR2 is FNYEAQ in the germline V gene. In DNA form, the CDR3 reads TGTGCCAGCAGCTTAGAACTTGGGGCTGGCTACACCTTC. This sequence encodes CASSLELGAGYTF.